Listed here are 29 T cell receptor beta chains from one sample, sequenced in a study of molecular identifiers for immune sequencing clone quantification. TCRdb reprocessed the PCR reads via MiXCR and lists one record per CDR3 protein. The table shows about 630,000 distinct CDR3 sequences, with about 25% occurring only once. Material for sequencing was naive CD8+ T cells from blood, with Jurkat cell RNA spiked in. Subset here: FACS-sorted CD8+CD4-CCR7+CD45RA+ naive T cells. The receptors stem from a human donor in good health. Some libraries in this study had Jurkat cell RNA spiked in.

This clonotype was picked up a small number of times. The chain joins TRBV9 to TRBJ2-6; D unresolved. Germline CDR1 SGDLS, CDR2 YYNGEE. V lost 6 bases and J 0 bases, leaving 7 bases between the germline ends. The CDR3 totals 14 residues. The CDR3 sequence: CASTLGSGANVLTF. In nucleotides, the CDR3 is TGTGCCAGCACCCTAGGCTCTGGGGCCAACGTCCTGACTTTC.

This clonotype was detected only a few times. CDR3 DNA: TGCAGTGCTGGGGAAGGGGGCGGCACAGATACGCAGTATTTT. It specifies CSAGEGGGTDTQYF. The chain employs TRBV20-1 and TRBJ2-3, with TRBD1 matching over 7 bases. This CDR3 spans 14 amino acids. In germline, CDR1 is DFQATT, CDR2 SNEGSKA (reference sequence). V lost 5 bases, J lost 1 base, and 6 bases stayed unmatched.

V and J are TRBV18 and TRBJ2-1; 8 bases match TRBD1. In germline, CDR1 is KGHSH, CDR2 LQKENI. V was clipped by 0 bases and J by 3 bases; unmatched bases: 7. CDR3 length: 17 amino acids. Here the CDR3 DNA reads TGTGCCAGCTCACCACCACCCGGGACAGGTGACTACAATGAGCAGTTCTTC. It encodes CASSPPPGTGDYNEQFF.

This clonotype has only a few counts. The V gene is TRBV9, the J gene TRBJ2-3; TRBD2 agrees at 9 bases. From germline, CDR1 is SGDLS and CDR2 YYNGEE. This CDR3 contains 15 residues. V trimming: 3 bases; J trimming: 2 bases; junction bases outside the gene matches: 4. In nucleotides, the CDR3 is TGTGCCAGCAGCGCTAGCGGGGCGACCACAGATACGCAGTATTTT. Its translation is CASSASGATTDTQYF.

To note about this clonotype: Given a much more abundant clone one base away, this may be a read error. This chain connects TRBV24-1 to TRBJ2-1; unclear D gene. The V gene's germline CDR1 is KGHDR and CDR2 SFDVKD. The CDR3 has 11 amino acids. The CDR3 DNA reads TGTGTCACCAGTGATTTCGGTGAGCAGTTCTTC. Protein sequence: CVTSDFGEQFF.

The chain uses TRBV7-9 and TRBJ1-1; TRBD1 might be the D (6 bases). CDR1 and CDR2 from the germline V gene are SEHNR and FQNEAQ (reference sequence). CDR3 length: 12 amino acids. V was clipped by 11 bases and J by 8 bases, with 18 bases between them. For the CDR3, the DNA is TGTGCCCGCACCACAGGCGGGACAGAAGCTTTCTTT. Translating gives CARTTGGTEAFF.

To note about this clonotype: A much larger clone is a single base away; this may be a read error. The rearrangement links TRBV4-1 to TRBJ1-6; possibly TRBD1 for D (5 bases). This CDR3 comprises 15 residues. The V gene lost 4 bases and the J gene lost 7 bases, with 14 bases spanning the gap. Looked up from germline, CDR1 is MGHRA and CDR2 is YSYEKL. The CDR3 bases are TGCGCCAGCAGCCGAACCGGGACCGAAAATTCACCCCTCCACTTT. Translation: CASSRTGTENSPLHF.

Details on this clonotype: Mismatch with germline at one junction end may stem from a read error. This chain links TRBV5-3 with TRBJ1-1; perhaps TRBD1 as D (6 bases). TRBV5-3 is designated an ORF whose function remains uncertain. The CDR3 totals 16 residues. The DNA of the CDR3 is TGTGCCAGCAGCTTGAGGGCAGGGGTGATTGGCACTGAAGCTTTCTTT. It translates to CASSLRAGVIGTEAFF.

A note on this clonotype: Just one base apart from a much larger clone, this may be a read error. The CDR3 DNA reads as TGTGCCACCATGCGGGACACCGGGGAGCTGTTTTTT. Its translation: CATMRDTGELFF. This chain connects TRBV25-1 to TRBJ2-2; TRBD2 might be the D (5 bases). Germline lookup yields CDR1 MGHDK and CDR2 SYGVNS. Trimming stripped 10 bases from V and 3 bases from J, with 9 bases between. This CDR3 contains 12 residues.

The gene calls are TRBV6-2 or TRBV6-3 and TRBJ2-1, with 10 bases fitting TRBD2. The CDR3 is 17 residues long. V was clipped by 6 bases and J by 5 bases; unmatched bases: 13. Germline lookup yields CDR1 MNHEY and CDR2 SVGEGT. CDR3 sequence: CASRLRASGGPNNEQFF. The CDR3 DNA sequence: TGTGCCAGCAGACTCCGGGCTAGCGGGGGACCCAACAATGAGCAGTTCTTC.

In regard to this clonotype: The junction does not match germline at one end; this may be a read error. The chain has TRBV11-2 and TRBJ2-3; TRBD1 aligns across 9 bases. Looked up from germline, CDR1 is SGHAT and CDR2 is FQNNGV. CDR3 length: 16 amino acids. The CDR3 here is CASSLTPGQGTDTQCF. The CDR3 DNA follows: TGTGCCAGCAGCTTGACTCCGGGACAGGGCACAGATACGCAGTGTTTT.

A few counts support this clonotype. This chain connects TRBV19 to TRBJ2-5; D may correspond to TRBD1 or TRBD2 (5 bases each). V was clipped by 5 bases and J by 5 bases, with 15 bases between them. The CDR3 has 14 residues. CDR1 and CDR2 (germline): LNHDA, SQIVND (reference sequence). CDR3 residues: CASSVGTVLETQYF. The CDR3 DNA reads as TGTGCCAGTAGTGTCGGGACGGTCCTTGAGACCCAGTACTTC.

This clonotype was found a few times. The chain has TRBV19 and TRBJ2-1, with D perhaps given as TRBD1 or TRBD2 (5 bases each). The length of the CDR3 is 15 residues. Trimming took 1 base from V and 7 from J, leaving 14 bases between them. CDR1 is LNHDA, CDR2 SQIVND, per germline (reference sequence). The CDR3 loop is CASSIVEGWGNEQFF. The DNA of the CDR3 is TGTGCCAGTAGTATAGTAGAGGGTTGGGGGAATGAGCAGTTCTTC.

For this clonotype: This sequence may be a read error, since a much larger clone differs from it by one base. This sequence joins TRBV24-1 and TRBJ1-1; D call uncertain. This CDR3 spans 13 amino acids. The ends were cut back, 2 bases at V and 1 base at J, with 4 bases in the middle. Germline assignment: CDR1 KGHDR and CDR2 SFDVKD. The CDR3 here is CATSDSRNTEAFF. In DNA form, the CDR3 reads TGTGCCACCAGTGATTCGAGGAACACTGAAGCTTTCTTT.

This clonotype was recorded at least ten times. V is TRBV10-3 and J is TRBJ2-7, with unresolved D. The CDR3 has 12 amino acids. The ends were cut back, 3 bases at V and 2 bases at J, with 5 bases in the middle. From germline, CDR1 is ENHRY and CDR2 SYGVKD. The CDR3 protein is CAISDPAYEQYF. The CDR3 DNA reads TGTGCCATCAGTGACCCTGCCTACGAGCAGTACTTC.

This clonotype appeared a few times. This chain links TRBV6-5 with TRBJ2-5; no firm D call. Germline values: CDR1 MNHEY, CDR2 SVGAGI. The CDR3 is made up of 14 amino acids. Trimming pared 2 bases from V and 0 bases from J, leaving 7 bases between. DNA for the CDR3: TGTGCCAGCAGTTACGTGTCATACCAAGAGACCCAGTACTTC. Translated: CASSYVSYQETQYF.

This clonotype was detected many times. DNA of the CDR3: TGTGCCAGCAGCTCACGAGCGTTCCGGCCCAATGAGCAGTTCTTC. Translating it yields CASSSRAFRPNEQFF. This sequence joins TRBV7-6 and TRBJ2-1; D gene ambiguous. Trimming removed 4 bases from V and 6 bases from J, with 16 bases in between. Germline-derived CDR1 and CDR2 are SGHVS and FNYEAQ. The CDR3 runs 15 residues.

The CDR3 spells CSARRGMDYGYTF. The DNA of the CDR3 is TGCAGTGCTAGGAGGGGGATGGACTATGGCTACACCTTC. The chain combines TRBV20-1 with TRBJ1-2; TRBD1 might be the D (6 bases). Looked up from germline, CDR1 is DFQATT and CDR2 is SNEGSKA (reference sequence). The CDR3 contains 13 residues. V was cut by 3 bases and J by 3 bases, with 11 bases left in between.

The chain couples TRBV9 to TRBJ2-7; TRBD1 might be the D (5 bases). The CDR3 sequence is 14 residues long. Germline CDR1 SGDLS, CDR2 YYNGEE. V lost 4 bases to trimming and J lost 5 bases, with 16 bases between them. CDR3 amino acids: CASSYDSGPDEQYF. The CDR3 region has the DNA TGTGCCAGCAGCTACGACAGTGGACCCGACGAGCAGTACTTC.

About this clonotype: A much larger clone differs from this one at a single base, so this may be a read error. The chain joins TRBV4-1 to TRBJ1-5; unclear D gene. The CDR3 length is 17 residues. V lost 4 bases, J lost 0 bases, and 16 bases lay in between. Per germline, CDR1 MGHRA and CDR2 YSYEKL. The CDR3 DNA reads as TGCGCCAGCAGCCCAACAACAGCGTGCCCTAGCAATCAGCCCCAGCATTTT. Translated, it gives CASSPTTACPSNQPQHF.

This clonotype was observed at least ten times. The gene calls are TRBV4-3 and TRBJ2-7, with D perhaps matching TRBD1 (5 bases). V was clipped by 0 bases and J by 5 bases, with 14 bases between them. This CDR3 region has 15 residues. Germline assignment: CDR1 LGHNA and CDR2 YSLEER. The DNA of the CDR3 is TGCGCCAGCAGCCAAGATATCCAGGGTAGGGACGAGCAGTACTTC. Its translation: CASSQDIQGRDEQYF.

This clonotype occurred a few times. The chain combines TRBV3-2 with TRBJ1-5; TRBD1 is the table's D call, not checked against the DNA. TRBV3-2 is termed a pseudogene. The CDR3 totals 17 residues. The CDR3 loop reads CASRGQGLKGSNQPQHF. The CDR3 coding sequence is TGTGCCAGCAGGGGACAGGGATTGAAGGGTAGCAATCAGCCCCAGCATTTT.

This clonotype appeared many times. This chain uses TRBV29-1 with TRBJ2-5; TRBD1 might be the D (6 bases). Germline V gene data show CDR1 as SQVTM and CDR2 as ANQGSEA. Trimming shortened V by 6 bases and J by 0 bases, and 11 bases separated the two germline ends. The length of the CDR3 is 13 residues. The CDR3 DNA reads as TGCAGCGTAATCGGGACAAACCAAGAGACCCAGTACTTC. It translates to CSVIGTNQETQYF.

There are many counts of this clonotype. The rearrangement joins TRBV6-1 to TRBJ1-5; D is undetermined. V was trimmed by 1 base and J by 6 bases, leaving 7 bases between them. This CDR3 contains 13 residues. Germline values: CDR1 MNHNS, CDR2 SASEGT. This CDR3 is CASSEVGIQPQHF. In nucleotides, the CDR3 is TGTGCCAGCAGTGAAGTGGGAATTCAGCCCCAGCATTTT.

Only a few counts were recorded for this clonotype. V is TRBV27 and J is TRBJ2-7, with TRBD1 as a possible D gene (7 bases). Per the germline V gene, CDR1 is MNHEY and CDR2 is SMNVEV (reference sequence). The CDR3 has 16 residues. Deletions cut 5 bases from V and 0 bases from J, with 17 bases between. The CDR3 DNA is TGTGCCAGCAGTCCCGGGGGACAGCCGAGCTCCTACGAGCAGTACTTC. Amino acids: CASSPGGQPSSYEQYF.

J is TRBJ1-1 and V is TRBV23-1; D perhaps matches TRBD1 (5 bases). TRBV23-1 is flagged as an ORF with uncertain function. This CDR3 is built from 16 residues. Trimming took 3 bases from V and 6 from J, leaving 20 bases between them. CDR3 in amino acids: CASSHPNRHSSAEAFF. DNA of the CDR3: TGCGCCAGCAGTCACCCCAACAGGCACTCTAGCGCTGAAGCTTTCTTT.

To note about this clonotype: This may be a read error, as it is one base from a much larger clone. This chain links TRBV7-6 with TRBJ2-3, with a possible D match to TRBD2 (5 bases). The CDR3 has 16 amino acids. The V gene's germline CDR1 is SGHVS and CDR2 FNYEAQ. The CDR3: CASSLVSASLTATQYF. The CDR3 coding sequence is TGTGCCAGCAGCTTAGTATCGGCTAGCCTCACAGCTACGCAGTATTTT.

This clonotype showed up many times. The CDR3 region has the DNA TGTGCCAGTAGTATAGTTGGACAGCTCGAATACACAGATACGCAGTATTTT. Its translation: CASSIVGQLEYTDTQYF. The chain recombines TRBV19 with TRBJ2-3; a weak D match, TRBD1 (6 bases). Trimming pared 1 base from V and 2 bases from J, leaving 16 bases between. Germline CDR1 and CDR2: LNHDA and SQIVND (reference sequence). The CDR3 loop spans 17 amino acids. Full variable domain (remainder filled in from reference TRBV19 and TRBJ2-3): DGGITQSPKYLFRKEGQNVTLSCEQNLNHDAMYWYRQDPGQGLRLIYYSQIVNDFQKGDIAEGYSVSREKKESFPLTVTSAQKNPTAFYLCASSIVGQLEYTDTQYFGPGTRLTVL.

This clonotype occurred many times. V gene TRBV19 combines with J gene TRBJ2-7; TRBD2 matches at 10 bases. V was clipped by 5 bases and J by 0 bases; unmatched bases: 4. This CDR3 has 15 amino acids. Looked up from germline, CDR1 is LNHDA and CDR2 is SQIVND (reference sequence). The CDR3 DNA reads TGTGCCAGTAGTCCCGGGACTAGCGTCTCCTACGAGCAGTACTTC. Translated: CASSPGTSVSYEQYF. The whole variable domain, remainder taken from reference TRBV19 and TRBJ2-7, is DGGITQSPKYLFRKEGQNVTLSCEQNLNHDAMYWYRQDPGQGLRLIYYSQIVNDFQKGDIAEGYSVSREKKESFPLTVTSAQKNPTAFYLCASSPGTSVSYEQYFGPGTRLTVT.